The following is a TCR beta chain sequence with its context. The data were taken from a study of radiation and T cells in renal cell carcinoma. Specified time point: blood 4 weeks post-SBRT, at nephrectomy. Described treatment: 15 Gy SBRT to primary tumor, nephrectomy 4 weeks later. With 2 bases clipped from V and 11 bases from J, the junction kept 3 bases outside the gene matches. CDR1 LGHNA and CDR2 YSLEER come from the germline V gene. CDR3 length equals 12 residues. Sequencing used immunoSEQ multiplex PCR; TCRdb keeps in-frame clones, though not all of them. The sample carries roughly 92,000 clones, roughly 88% recorded once.

The chain uses TRBV4-3 and TRBJ1-1, with 9 positions matching TRBD1. Sample: blood, taken from a patient whose treatment included radiotherapy and nephrectomy. This clonotype was sampled from a man in his 60s with renal cell carcinoma. The CDR3 is CASSQYRGPAFF. The CDR3 bases are TGCGCCAGCAGCCAATACAGGGGGCCGGCTTTCTTT.